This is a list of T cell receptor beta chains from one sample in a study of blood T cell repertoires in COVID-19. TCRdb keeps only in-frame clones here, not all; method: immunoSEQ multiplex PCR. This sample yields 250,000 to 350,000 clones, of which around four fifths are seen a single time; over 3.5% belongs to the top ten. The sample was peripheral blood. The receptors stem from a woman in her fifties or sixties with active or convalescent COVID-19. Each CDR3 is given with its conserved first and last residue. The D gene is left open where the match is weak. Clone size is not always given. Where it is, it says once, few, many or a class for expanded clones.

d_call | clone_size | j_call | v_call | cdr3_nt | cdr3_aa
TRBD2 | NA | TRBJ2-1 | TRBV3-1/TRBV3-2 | TGTGCCAGCAGCCAAGATAGACTAGCTTCCTACAATGAGCAGTTCTTC | CASSQDRLASYNEQFF
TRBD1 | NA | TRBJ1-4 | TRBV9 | TGTGCCAGCAGCACCTCCGGGACAGGCGATGAAAAACTGTTTTTT | CASSTSGTGDEKLFF
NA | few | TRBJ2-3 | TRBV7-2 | TGTGCCAGCAGCTTCCTTAACACAGATACGCAGTATTTT | CASSFLNTDTQYF
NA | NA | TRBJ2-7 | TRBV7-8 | TGTGCCAGCAGCTTAGAGGGCGGGGTAAGCTCCTACGAGCAGTACTTC | CASSLEGGVSSYEQYF
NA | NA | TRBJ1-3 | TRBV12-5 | TGTGCTAGTGGTTTGACCCCCGGGGGTAGGTCTACTGGAAACACCATATATTTT | CASGLTPGGRSTGNTIYF
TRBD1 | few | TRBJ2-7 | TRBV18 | TGTGCCAGCTCAGAAGGACAGGGCGAGCAGTACTTC | CASSEGQGEQYF
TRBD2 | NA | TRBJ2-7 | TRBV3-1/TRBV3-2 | TGTGCCAGCAGCCGAGAACCTGGGGGGGTCGACTCCTACGAGCAGTACTTC | CASSREPGGVDSYEQYF
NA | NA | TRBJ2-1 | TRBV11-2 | TGTGCCAGCAGCTCCCCAAGGGCCAGGGCTGAGCAGTTCTTC | CASSSPRARAEQFF
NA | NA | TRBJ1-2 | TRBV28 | TGTGCCAGCAGTTTCCTAGGCGGGCCGCGGAGGAGTGGTGGCTACACCTTC | CASSFLGGPRRSGGYTF
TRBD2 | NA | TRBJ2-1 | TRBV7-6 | TGTGCCAGCAGTGATAGCGGGAGTAGCTACAATGAGCAGTTCTTC | CASSDSGSSYNEQFF
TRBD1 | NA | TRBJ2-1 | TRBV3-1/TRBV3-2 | TGTGCCAGCAGCCCCTGGGGGGACAGGGTCGGCAATGAGCAGTTCTTC | CASSPWGDRVGNEQFF
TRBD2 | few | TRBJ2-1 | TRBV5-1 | TGCGCCAGCAGCTTGGTGGCTAGCGGGAGCGGGGAGCAGTTCTTC | CASSLVASGSGEQFF
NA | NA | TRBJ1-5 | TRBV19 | TGTGCCAGTAGTATGGCAGGGCCCTTCAATCAGCCCCAGCATTTT | CASSMAGPFNQPQHF
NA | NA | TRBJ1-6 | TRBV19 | TGTGCCAGTAGCCTGCCGTACAGAGCAGATTCACCCCTCCACTTT | CASSLPYRADSPLHF
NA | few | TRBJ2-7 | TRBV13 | TGTGCCAGCAGCTTAGTGTTCTCAGGGGATCGGTACGAGCAGTACTTC | CASSLVFSGDRYEQYF
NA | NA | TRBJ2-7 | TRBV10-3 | TGTGCCATCAGTGAGTCAGGACAACCCTACGAGCAGTACTTC | CAISESGQPYEQYF
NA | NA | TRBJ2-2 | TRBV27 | TGTGCCAGCAGTTCACCGGGACTTCACACCGGGGAGCTGTTTTTT | CASSSPGLHTGELFF
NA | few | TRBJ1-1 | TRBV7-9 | TGTGCCAGCAGCTTTTTACAGAACACTGAAGCTTTCTTT | CASSFLQNTEAFF
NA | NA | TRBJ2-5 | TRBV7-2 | TGTGCCAGCAGCTTAGACGGCGGATCCCAAGAGACCCAGTACTTC | CASSLDGGSQETQYF
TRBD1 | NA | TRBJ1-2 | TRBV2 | TGTGCCAGCAGTGGGGACAGGGGGCTTTTAGACGGCTACACCTTC | CASSGDRGLLDGYTF
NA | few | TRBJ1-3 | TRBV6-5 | TGTGCCAGCAGCATAACAGGGGGAAACACCATATATTTT | CASSITGGNTIYF
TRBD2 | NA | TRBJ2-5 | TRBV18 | TGTGCCAGCTCACCCGCTAGCGGGAGGGAGACCCAGTACTTC | CASSPASGRETQYF
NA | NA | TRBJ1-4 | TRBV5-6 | TGTGCCAGCAGCCCGGGGTGGGGTGAAAAACTGTTTTTT | CASSPGWGEKLFF
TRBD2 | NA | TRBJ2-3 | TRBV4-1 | TGCGCCAGCAGCCATATCCTAGCGGGAGGGCGAGGCACAGATACGCAGTATTTT | CASSHILAGGRGTDTQYF
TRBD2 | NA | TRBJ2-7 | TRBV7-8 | TGTGCCAGCAGCTTAGCGAGGGCTAGCGGGAACCACGAGCAGTACTTC | CASSLARASGNHEQYF
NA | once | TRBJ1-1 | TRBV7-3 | TGTGCCAGCAGCTTAACACAGGGAAGGACTGAAGCTTTCTTT | CASSLTQGRTEAFF
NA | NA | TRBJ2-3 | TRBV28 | TGTGCCAGCAGTACCCCTAGTCCAGATACGCAGTATTTT | CASSTPSPDTQYF
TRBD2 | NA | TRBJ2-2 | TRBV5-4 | TGTGCCAGCAGCTCCGGGACTAGCGGAAACACCGGGGAGCTGTTTTTT | CASSSGTSGNTGELFF
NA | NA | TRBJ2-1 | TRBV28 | TGTGCCAGCAACCAGGGGAGCTCCTACAATGAGCAGTTCTTC | CASNQGSSYNEQFF
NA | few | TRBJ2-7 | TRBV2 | TGTGCCAGCAGTGAAGACCGGAGGCCTGCCTACGAGCAGTACTTC | CASSEDRRPAYEQYF
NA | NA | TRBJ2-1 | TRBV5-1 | TGCGCCAGCAACTCGCCTTACTATGAGCAGTTCTTC | CASNSPYYEQFF
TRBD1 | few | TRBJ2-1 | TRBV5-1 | TGCGCCAGCAGCTGGGGAACAGGGGTGGGTGAGCAGTTCTTC | CASSWGTGVGEQFF
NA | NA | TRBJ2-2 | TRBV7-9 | TGTGCCAGCAGCTTAGGGGGCACTGGGAACACCGGGGAGCTGTTTTTT | CASSLGGTGNTGELFF
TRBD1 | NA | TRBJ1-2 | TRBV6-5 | TGTGCCATGTCACAGGGGAGGCTGTCTAACTATGGCTACACCTTC | CAMSQGRLSNYGYTF
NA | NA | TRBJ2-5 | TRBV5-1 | TGCGCCAGCAGCCCGTTGGTGGCGTACTCGGGGAGGGAGACCCAGTACTTC | CASSPLVAYSGRETQYF
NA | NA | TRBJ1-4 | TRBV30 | TGTGCCTGGAGTGCGAAGAGCGCGGTGCATGAAAAACTGTTTTTT | CAWSAKSAVHEKLFF
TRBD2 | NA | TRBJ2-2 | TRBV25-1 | TGTGCCAGCAGCCGGACTAGGCACACCGGGGAGCTGTTTTTT | CASSRTRHTGELFF
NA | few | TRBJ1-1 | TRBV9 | TGTGCCAGCAGCGTCGGGACATTCACTGAAGCTTTCTTT | CASSVGTFTEAFF
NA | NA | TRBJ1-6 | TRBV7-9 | TGTGCCAGCAGCTTCGTACAGGGAGGGAATTCACCCCTCCACTTT | CASSFVQGGNSPLHF
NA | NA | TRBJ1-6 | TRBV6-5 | TGTGCCAGCAGTTACGGACAGTTTCCTTCACCCCTCCACTTT | CASSYGQFPSPLHF
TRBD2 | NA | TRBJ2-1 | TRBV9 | TGTGCCAGCAGCCCCATCCCCGGGACTAGCGGGAGGGGGGCCTACAATGAGCAGTTCTTC | CASSPIPGTSGRGAYNEQFF
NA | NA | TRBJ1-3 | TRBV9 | TGTGCCAGCAGCGGTGCCTACGCCGGGTCTGGAAACACCATATATTTT | CASSGAYAGSGNTIYF
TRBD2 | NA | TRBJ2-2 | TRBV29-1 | TGCAGCCAGGGAGCGGGAGGGCGCGGCGGGGAGCTGTTTTTT | CSQGAGGRGGELFF
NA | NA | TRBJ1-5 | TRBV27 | TGTGCCAGCAGACTTGGGAGGAGCAATCAGCCCCAGCATTTT | CASRLGRSNQPQHF
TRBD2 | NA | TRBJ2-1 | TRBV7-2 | TGTGCCAGCAGCCCTAATGGCGGGAGGCCCTACAATGAGCAGTTCTTC | CASSPNGGRPYNEQFF
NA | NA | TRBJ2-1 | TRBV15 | TGTGCCACCAGCAGGCCACTCGGGGAGCAGTTCTTC | CATSRPLGEQFF
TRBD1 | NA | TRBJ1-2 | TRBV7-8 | TGTGCCAGCGGTAGGACAGGTGGCTACACCTTC | CASGRTGGYTF
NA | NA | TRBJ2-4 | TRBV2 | TGTGCCAGCAGAAAGGGACTGCCATTAGCCAAAAACATTCAGTACTTC | CASRKGLPLAKNIQYF
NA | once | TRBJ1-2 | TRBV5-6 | TGTGCCAGCAGCTTGGCCCAGGCTACCTATGGCTACACCTTC | CASSLAQATYGYTF
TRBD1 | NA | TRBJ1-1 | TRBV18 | TGTGCCAGCTCACCATTGGACAGGGGCACTGAAGCTTTCTTT | CASSPLDRGTEAFF
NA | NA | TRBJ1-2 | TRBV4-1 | TGCGCCAGCAGCCAAGATCGGTCAGGGGCAGGTCGGTATGGCTACACCTTC | CASSQDRSGAGRYGYTF
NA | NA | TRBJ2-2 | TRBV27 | TGTGCCAGCAGTCGAATAGGGGGTACGGTCGGGGTCGGGGAGCTGTTTTTT | CASSRIGGTVGVGELFF
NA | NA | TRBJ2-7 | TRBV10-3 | TGTGCCATCAGTTCCGGTAGGGGTAGGGACTCCGAGCAGTACTTC | CAISSGRGRDSEQYF
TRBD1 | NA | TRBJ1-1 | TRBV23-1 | TGCGCCAGCAGTCACTCACAGGGGGCGAACACTGAAGCTTTCTTT | CASSHSQGANTEAFF
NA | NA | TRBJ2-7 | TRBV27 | TGTGCCAGCAGTTTATTATCAGCGGAACCCCAGACCAAACCCTACGAGCAGTACTTC | CASSLLSAEPQTKPYEQYF
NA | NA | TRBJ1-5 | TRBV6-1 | TGTGCCAGCAGTGAAGACGGGGGCAATCAGCCCCAGCATTTT | CASSEDGGNQPQHF